Following are 13 T cell receptor beta chains from one sample sequenced in a study of blood T cell repertoires in COVID-19. Libraries were prepared by immunoSEQ multiplex PCR; TCRdb keeps only in-frame clonotypes and omits some of them. The sample yields about 160,000 clones, around 82% seen once. Sample: peripheral blood. The receptors here all came from a man aged 80 or over with COVID-19, enrolled during active disease.

The V and J genes are TRBV9 and TRBJ1-5; D not resolved. Germline V gene sequence: CDR1 SGDLS, CDR2 YYNGEE. The V and J ends lost 1 base and 7 bases respectively, with 12 bases between them. This CDR3 comprises 14 residues. The DNA of the CDR3 is TGTGCCAGCAGCGTACGGGGTCAAGGCCAGCCCCAGCATTTT. Its translation: CASSVRGQGQPQHF.

The chain uses TRBV10-3 and TRBJ2-1; D gene ambiguous. V was trimmed by 8 bases and J by 9 bases, leaving 8 bases between them. The CDR3 loop spans 10 amino acids. Per germline, CDR1 ENHRY and CDR2 SYGVKD. The CDR3 loop reads CAIGRVEQFF. The DNA of the CDR3 is TGTGCCATCGGCCGGGTTGAGCAGTTCTTC.

J is TRBJ1-5 and V is TRBV6-1; no definite D call. Between the trimmed V and J ends, which lost 0 bases and 2 bases, there was a span of 11 bases. The CDR3 loop spans 16 amino acids. Germline CDR1 is MNHNS and CDR2 is SASEGT. The CDR3 is CASSEARAYGNQPQHF. The CDR3 bases are TGTGCCAGCAGTGAAGCGCGGGCTTACGGCAATCAGCCCCAGCATTTT.

The chain carries TRBV5-1 and TRBJ1-1; 7 nucleotides match TRBD1. The CDR3 sequence is 14 residues long. Trimming at V came to 4 bases and at J to 3 bases, leaving 6 bases not matched to a gene. CDR1 and CDR2 from the germline V gene are SGHRS and YFSETQ. CDR3 sequence: CASSLQGVDTEAFF. CDR3 DNA sequence: TGCGCCAGCAGCCTCCAGGGGGTGGACACTGAAGCTTTCTTT.

The rearrangement joins TRBV6-1 to TRBJ2-5; TRBD2 matches at 7 bases. The CDR3 contains 16 residues. The trim removed 0 bases at V and 2 bases at J, leaving 6 bases unmatched. The germline CDR1 and CDR2 sequences are MNHNS and SASEGT. Here the CDR3 reads CASSEALPSGQETQYF. The CDR3 DNA reads TGTGCCAGCAGTGAAGCGCTCCCTAGCGGACAAGAGACCCAGTACTTC.

The chain combines TRBV4-2 with TRBJ1-1; 9 nucleotides align to TRBD1. This CDR3 has 16 residues. Trimming at V came to 3 bases and at J to 5 bases, leaving 10 bases not matched to a gene. The germline gives CDR1 LGHNA, CDR2 YNFKEQ. CDR3 DNA: TGTGCCAGCAGCCATCGCACGGGGACAGGGAGAACTGAAGCTTTCTTT. Translation gives CASSHRTGTGRTEAFF.

The V call is TRBV9, the J call TRBJ1-5; no clear D. V was pared by 4 bases and J by 1 base, with 12 bases between. CDR1 and CDR2 (germline): SGDLS, YYNGEE. The CDR3 has 15 amino acids. CDR3 region: CASSSAGESNQPQHF. As DNA, the CDR3 is TGTGCCAGCAGCTCAGCTGGGGAGAGCAATCAGCCCCAGCATTTT.

The chain uses TRBV24-1 and TRBJ1-1; TRBD1 matches at 7 bases. Germline values: CDR1 KGHDR, CDR2 SFDVKD. This CDR3 region has 15 residues. After removal of 4 bases from V and 1 base from J, the junction contained 5 bases not matched to a gene. CDR3 loop: CATSEAQGGNTEAFF. In DNA form, the CDR3 reads TGTGCCACCAGTGAGGCCCAGGGGGGGAACACTGAAGCTTTCTTT.

The V call is TRBV10-2, the J call TRBJ2-4; D is unclear. CDR1 WSHSY and CDR2 SAAADI come from the germline V gene. The CDR3 extends over 16 amino acids. V was clipped by 7 bases and J by 0 bases, with 16 bases between them. The CDR3 DNA follows: TGCGCCAGCACTGATCCGTTTTCACTAGCCAAAAACATTCAGTACTTC. Its translation: CASTDPFSLAKNIQYF.

Of note for this clone: In the same sample, other DNA sequences code for this CDR3. This chain links TRBV27 with TRBJ1-1, with D hard to call. The V gene's germline CDR1 is MNHEY and CDR2 SMNVEV (reference sequence). V was cut by 8 bases and J by 4 bases, with 11 bases left in between. This CDR3 spans 12 amino acids. The CDR3 sequence is CASRSGVTEAFF. Written as DNA, the CDR3 is TGTGCCAGCCGAAGCGGGGTCACTGAAGCTTTCTTT.

This clone showed up just once. The rearrangement links TRBV1 to TRBJ2-7; the table's TRBD2 call for D was not verified on the DNA. TRBV1 is a pseudogene. The length of the CDR3 is 12 residues. CDR3: CTSSQDQAGRDF. The CDR3 DNA is TGCACCAGCAGCCAAGATCAGGCAGGGAGGGACTTC.

This clone came up once. This chain joins TRBV18 and TRBJ1-1, with D possibly TRBD1 on 5 matching bases. The length of the CDR3 is 14 residues. The ends were cut back, 0 bases at V and 4 bases at J, with 9 bases in the middle. Germline values: CDR1 KGHSH, CDR2 LQKENI. Written as DNA, the CDR3 is TGTGCCAGCTCACCACCGTCAGGGCGCACTGAAGCTTTCTTT. It codes for CASSPPSGRTEAFF. Full variable domain (remainder filled in from reference TRBV18 and TRBJ1-1): NAGVMQNPRHLVRRRGQEARLRCSPMKGHSHVYWYRQLPEEGLKFMVYLQKENIIDESGMPKERFSAEFPKEGPSILRIQQVVRGDSAAYFCASSPPSGRTEAFFGQGTRLTVV.

V usage is TRBV28 and J usage is TRBJ1-2, with D unresolved. The V end was cut by 3 bases, the J end by 4 bases, with 3 bases between. The CDR3 is 11 residues long. Germline-derived CDR1 and CDR2 are MDHEN and SYDVKM. CDR3 sequence: CASSLAYGYTF. CDR3 DNA sequence: TGTGCCAGCAGTTTGGCCTATGGCTACACCTTC.